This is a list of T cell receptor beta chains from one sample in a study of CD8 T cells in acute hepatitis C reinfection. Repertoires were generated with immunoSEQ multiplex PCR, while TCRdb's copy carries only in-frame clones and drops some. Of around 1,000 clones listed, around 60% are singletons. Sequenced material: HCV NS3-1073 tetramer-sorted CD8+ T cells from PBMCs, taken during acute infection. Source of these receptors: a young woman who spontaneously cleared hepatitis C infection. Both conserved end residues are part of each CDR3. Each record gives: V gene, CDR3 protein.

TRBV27,CASSTGGKRAGGLYNEQFF
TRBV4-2,CASSQERGSEAFF
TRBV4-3,CASSQEVGAPGELFF
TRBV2,CASTPGVPDTQYF
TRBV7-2,CASSPEVGPPPYYGYTF
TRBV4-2,CASSQDLSGTGGLYGYTF
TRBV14,CASSQASREYEQYF
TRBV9,CASSDSGGTEAFF
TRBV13,CASILARTSQSTDTQYF
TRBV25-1,CAIRDQSTDTQYF
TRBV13,CASSFSGTSYEQYF
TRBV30,CAWSVYRGDTQYF
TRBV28,CASSLSAGQGAPYEQYF
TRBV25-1,CASRHRNSPLHF
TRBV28,CASSFTSGDPRYNEQFF
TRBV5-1,CASSPGASLGEQYF
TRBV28,CASSHPKTQRTLYEQYF
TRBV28,CASSSGQGNVLTF
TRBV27,CASSLLRTGGNSPLHF
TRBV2,CASSDPQGQHMNTEAFF
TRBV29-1,CSGSSGEGGNTENEQFF
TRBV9,CASSAQDGTEAFF
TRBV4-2,CASSQPGQWNEQYF
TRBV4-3,CASSQDPLAGGGDTQYF
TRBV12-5,CASGTCNAGQSRANVLTF
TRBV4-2,CASSQESGAWGEQYF
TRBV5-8,CASSQEPGAPNTGELFF
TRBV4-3,CASSQEVSAGGGDEQFF
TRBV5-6,CASSSPEGIHMNTEAFF
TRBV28,CASSPPDPYEQYF
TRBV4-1,CASSQDLAVYEQYF
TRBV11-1,CASSSGLAGEVETQYF